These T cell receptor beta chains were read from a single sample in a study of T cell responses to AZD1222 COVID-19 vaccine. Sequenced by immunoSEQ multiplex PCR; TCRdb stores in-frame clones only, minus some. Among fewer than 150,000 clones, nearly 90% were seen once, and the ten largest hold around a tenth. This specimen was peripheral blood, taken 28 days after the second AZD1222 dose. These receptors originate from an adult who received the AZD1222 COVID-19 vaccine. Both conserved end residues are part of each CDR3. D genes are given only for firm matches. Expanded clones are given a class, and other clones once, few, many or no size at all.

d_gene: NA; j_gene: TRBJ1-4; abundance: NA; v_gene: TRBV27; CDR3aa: CASSLQGSEKLFF; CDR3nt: TGTGCCAGCAGTTTACAGGGGAGTGAAAAACTGTTTTTT
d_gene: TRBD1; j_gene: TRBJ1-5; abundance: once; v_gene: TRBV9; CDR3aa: CASSPGQGNQPQHF; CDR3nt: TGTGCCAGCAGCCCGGGACAGGGGAATCAGCCCCAGCATTTT
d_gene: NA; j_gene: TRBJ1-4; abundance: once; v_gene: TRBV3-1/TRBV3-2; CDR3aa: CASSHVGEKLFF; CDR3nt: TGTGCCAGCAGCCACGTAGGTGAAAAACTGTTTTTT
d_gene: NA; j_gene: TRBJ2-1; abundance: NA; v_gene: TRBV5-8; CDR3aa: CASSEYNEQFF; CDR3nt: TGTGCCAGCAGCGAGTACAATGAGCAGTTCTTC
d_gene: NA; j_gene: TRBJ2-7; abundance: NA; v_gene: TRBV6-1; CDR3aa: CASSEALNYLYEQYF; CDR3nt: TGTGCCAGCAGTGAAGCGCTCAATTACCTCTACGAGCAGTACTTC
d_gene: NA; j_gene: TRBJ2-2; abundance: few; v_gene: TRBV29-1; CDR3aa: CSARETNTGELFF; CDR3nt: TGCAGCGCTCGGGAGACGAACACCGGGGAGCTGTTTTTT
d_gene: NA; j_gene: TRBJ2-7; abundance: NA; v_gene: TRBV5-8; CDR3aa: CASSLGFKRGVYEQYF; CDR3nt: TGTGCCAGCAGCTTGGGCTTCAAACGGGGTGTGTACGAGCAGTACTTC
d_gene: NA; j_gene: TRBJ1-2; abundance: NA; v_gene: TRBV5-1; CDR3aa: CASSLGGEMGDGYTF; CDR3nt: TGCGCCAGCAGCTTGGGAGGGGAGATGGGCGATGGCTACACCTTC
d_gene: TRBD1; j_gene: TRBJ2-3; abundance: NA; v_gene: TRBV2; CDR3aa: CASRPTGITDTQYF; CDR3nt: TGTGCCAGCAGGCCGACAGGGATCACAGATACGCAGTATTTT
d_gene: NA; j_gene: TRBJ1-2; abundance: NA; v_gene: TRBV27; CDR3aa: CASSFVGNYGYTF; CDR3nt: TGTGCCAGCAGTTTCGTTGGTAACTATGGCTACACCTTC
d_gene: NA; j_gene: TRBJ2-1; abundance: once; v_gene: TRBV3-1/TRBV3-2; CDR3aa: CASSQGAFREQFF; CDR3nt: TGTGCCAGCAGCCAAGGAGCCTTCCGGGAGCAGTTCTTC
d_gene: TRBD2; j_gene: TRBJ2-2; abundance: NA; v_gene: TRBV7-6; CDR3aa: CASSLYSGSATGELFF; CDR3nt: TGTGCCAGCAGCCTTTATAGCGGGAGTGCCACCGGGGAGCTGTTTTTT
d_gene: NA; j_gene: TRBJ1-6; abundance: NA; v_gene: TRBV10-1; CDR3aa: CASSESLGSPLHF; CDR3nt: TGCGCCAGCAGTGAGAGCTTAGGATCACCCCTCCACTTT
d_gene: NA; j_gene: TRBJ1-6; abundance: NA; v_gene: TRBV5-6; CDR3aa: CASSFNPGPNSPLHF; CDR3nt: TGTGCCAGCAGCTTCAACCCGGGTCCGAATTCACCCCTCCACTTT
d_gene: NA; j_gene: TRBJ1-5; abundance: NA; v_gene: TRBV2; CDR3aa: CASGVDQPQHF; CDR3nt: TGTGCCAGCGGGGTGGACCAGCCCCAGCATTTT
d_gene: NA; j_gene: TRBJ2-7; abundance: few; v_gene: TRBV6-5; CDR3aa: CASSYGGKGEGEQYF; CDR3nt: TGTGCCAGCAGTTACGGCGGGAAGGGAGAGGGCGAGCAGTACTTC
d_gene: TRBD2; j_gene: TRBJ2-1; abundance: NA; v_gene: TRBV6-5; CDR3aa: CASDRTSGFYNEQFF; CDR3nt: TGTGCCAGCGATAGGACTAGCGGATTCTACAATGAGCAGTTCTTC
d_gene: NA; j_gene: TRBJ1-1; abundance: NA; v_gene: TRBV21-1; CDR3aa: CASSKETVNRNTEAFF; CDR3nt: TGTGCCAGCAGCAAAGAGACAGTAAATAGGAACACTGAAGCTTTCTTT
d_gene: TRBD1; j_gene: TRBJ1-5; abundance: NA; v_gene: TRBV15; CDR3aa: CATSRRDRNQPQHF; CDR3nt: TGTGCCACCAGCCGGAGGGACAGAAATCAGCCCCAGCATTTT
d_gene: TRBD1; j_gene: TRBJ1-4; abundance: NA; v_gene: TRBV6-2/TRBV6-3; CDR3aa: CASSFTGAKLFF; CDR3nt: TGTGCCAGCAGTTTTACAGGGGCCAAACTGTTTTTT
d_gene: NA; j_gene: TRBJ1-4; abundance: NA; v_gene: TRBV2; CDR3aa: CASGGTATNEKLFF; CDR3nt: TGTGCCAGCGGGGGAACTGCAACTAATGAAAAACTGTTTTTT
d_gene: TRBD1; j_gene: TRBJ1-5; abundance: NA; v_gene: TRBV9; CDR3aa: CASSSHRGGNQPQHF; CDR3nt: TGTGCCAGCAGCTCCCACAGGGGAGGCAATCAGCCCCAGCATTTT
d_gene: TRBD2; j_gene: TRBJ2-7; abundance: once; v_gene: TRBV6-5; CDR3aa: CASSRLAGSYEQYF; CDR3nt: TGTGCCAGCAGTCGACTAGCGGGGTCCTATGAGCAGTACTTC
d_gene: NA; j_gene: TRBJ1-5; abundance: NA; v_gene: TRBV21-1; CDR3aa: CASSTTDGSNQPQHF; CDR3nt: TGTGCCAGCAGCACCACGGACGGTAGCAATCAGCCCCAGCATTTT
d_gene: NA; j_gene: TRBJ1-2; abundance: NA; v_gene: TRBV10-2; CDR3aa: CASSESVGGSDYGYTF; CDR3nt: TGCGCCAGCAGTGAGTCGGTGGGCGGGTCGGACTATGGCTACACCTTC
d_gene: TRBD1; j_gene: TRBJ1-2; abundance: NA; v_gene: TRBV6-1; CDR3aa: CASSGQGRLYGYTF; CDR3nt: TGTGCCAGCAGTGGACAGGGGAGATTGTATGGCTACACCTTC
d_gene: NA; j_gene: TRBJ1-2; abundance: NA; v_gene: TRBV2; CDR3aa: CASSLSRTVGNYGYTF; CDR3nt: TGTGCCAGCAGTCTATCCCGGACGGTCGGAAACTATGGCTACACCTTC
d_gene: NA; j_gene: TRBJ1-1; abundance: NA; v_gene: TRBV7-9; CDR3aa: CASSLAVAEAFF; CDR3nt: TGTGCCAGCAGCTTAGCGGTGGCTGAAGCTTTCTTT
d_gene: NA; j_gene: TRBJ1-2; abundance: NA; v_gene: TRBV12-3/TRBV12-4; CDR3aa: CASSLGSYGYTF; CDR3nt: TGTGCCAGCAGTTTAGGGTCCTATGGCTACACCTTC
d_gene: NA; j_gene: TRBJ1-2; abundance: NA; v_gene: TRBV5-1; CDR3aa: CASRSGTAYGYTF; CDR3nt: TGCGCCAGCAGGTCCGGGACGGCCTATGGCTACACCTTC
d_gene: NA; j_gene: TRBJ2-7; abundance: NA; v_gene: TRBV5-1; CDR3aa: CASSSRGRGSYEQYF; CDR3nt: TGCGCCAGCAGCTCCAGGGGTAGGGGCTCCTACGAGCAGTACTTC
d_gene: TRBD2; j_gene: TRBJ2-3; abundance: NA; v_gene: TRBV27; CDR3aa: CASSYQRGAYTDTQYF; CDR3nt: TGTGCCAGCAGTTACCAGCGGGGGGCTTACACAGATACGCAGTATTTT
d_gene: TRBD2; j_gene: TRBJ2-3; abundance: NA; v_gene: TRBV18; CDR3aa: CASSLRTSGSDTQYF; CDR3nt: TGTGCCAGCTCCCTGAGGACTAGCGGTTCAGATACGCAGTATTTT
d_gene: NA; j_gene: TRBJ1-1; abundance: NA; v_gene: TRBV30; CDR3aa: CAWDPSQGRTEAFF; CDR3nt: TGTGCCTGGGACCCATCTCAGGGCCGGACTGAAGCTTTCTTT
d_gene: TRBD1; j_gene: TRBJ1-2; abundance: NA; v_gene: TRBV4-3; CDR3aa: CASSREGQGAKNYGYTF; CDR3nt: TGCGCCAGCAGCCGAGAGGGACAGGGGGCGAAGAACTATGGCTACACCTTC
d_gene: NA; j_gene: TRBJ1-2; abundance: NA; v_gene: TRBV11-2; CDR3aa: CASSLEGGGGYTF; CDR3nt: TGTGCCAGCAGCTTAGAGGGTGGAGGCGGCTACACCTTC
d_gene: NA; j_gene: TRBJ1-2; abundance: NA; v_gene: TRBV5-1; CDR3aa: CASSSTELNYGYTF; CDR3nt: TGCGCCAGCAGCTCTACAGAGCTGAACTATGGCTACACCTTC
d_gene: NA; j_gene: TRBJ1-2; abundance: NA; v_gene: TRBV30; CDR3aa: CAWSVAGSAGYTF; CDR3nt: TGTGCCTGGAGTGTAGCGGGTTCCGCTGGCTACACCTTC
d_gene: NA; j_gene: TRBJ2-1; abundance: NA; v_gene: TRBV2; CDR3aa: CASSGTRDEQFF; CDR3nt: TGTGCCAGCAGTGGAACTAGAGATGAGCAGTTCTTC
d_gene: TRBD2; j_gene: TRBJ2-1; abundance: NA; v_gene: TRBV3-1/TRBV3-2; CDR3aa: CASSQVLAVSYNEQFF; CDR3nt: TGTGCCAGCAGCCAAGTTCTAGCGGTCTCCTACAATGAGCAGTTCTTC
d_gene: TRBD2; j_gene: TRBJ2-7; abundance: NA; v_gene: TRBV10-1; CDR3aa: CASSGIAGDPYEQYF; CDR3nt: TGCGCCAGCAGCGGGATAGCGGGGGACCCCTACGAGCAGTACTTC
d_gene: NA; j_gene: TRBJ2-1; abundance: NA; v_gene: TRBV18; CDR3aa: CASSPPVVDEQFF; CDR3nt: TGTGCCAGCTCACCCCCGGTAGTTGATGAGCAGTTCTTC
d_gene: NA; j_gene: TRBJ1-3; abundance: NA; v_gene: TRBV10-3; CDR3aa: CAISEWRLNSGNTIYF; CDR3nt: TGTGCCATCAGTGAGTGGCGCCTTAACTCTGGAAACACCATATATTTT